This is a list of T cell receptor beta chains from one sample in a study of cytomegalovirus exposure and HLA in healthy donors. TCRdb keeps only in-frame clones here, not all; method: immunoSEQ multiplex PCR. The repertoire holds over 90,000 clones, with approximately 64% as singletons. Sequenced material: PBMCs. These receptors all come from a woman between 50 and 59 years old in good health and CMV-seronegative. CDR3s include the opening cysteine and the closing phenylalanine or tryptophan. Fields, in order: CDR3 DNA, CDR3 protein, V gene, J gene, D gene, clone size. D genes are given only for firm matches. The size field is filled for only some rows; it gives once, few, many or a size class.

TGTGCCAGCAGTGGGGGACAGGGATATAGCAATCAGCCCCAGCATTTT	CASSGGQGYSNQPQHF	TRBV28	TRBJ1-5	TRBD1	once
TGCGCCAGCAGCGGGGCCGGCCACCCGGTGGATACGCAGTATTTT	CASSGAGHPVDTQYF	TRBV4-3	TRBJ2-3	.	.
TGTGCCAGCAGTCAACAGGGGGCTTCGCGGGGCTACACCTTC	CASSQQGASRGYTF	TRBV6-5	TRBJ1-2	TRBD1	few
TGTGCCAGCAGCCGAGAACAGGGTACTGGCTACACCTTC	CASSREQGTGYTF	TRBV5-4	TRBJ1-2	.	.
TGTGCCAGCGGGAGTGGGAGCACTGAAGCTTTCTTT	CASGSGSTEAFF	TRBV28	TRBJ1-1	.	.
TGTGCCAGCAGCAACGGGGGTTTAGATACGCAGTATTTT	CASSNGGLDTQYF	TRBV6-5	TRBJ2-3	.	.
TGTGCCAGCAGTTACGAGGGACAGGGGGCGGCTCAGCCCCAGCATTTT	CASSYEGQGAAQPQHF	TRBV6-6	TRBJ1-5	TRBD1	.
TGTGCCAGCAGCTGGAGTAGCGGGGAGCTGTTTTTT	CASSWSSGELFF	TRBV5-6	TRBJ2-2	.	medium-sized
TGTGCCAGCAGGCCCAGGGGGTCCACCCAAGAGACCCAGTACTTC	CASRPRGSTQETQYF	TRBV11-2	TRBJ2-5	TRBD1	.
TGTGCCAGCAGCTCTACCGGGACAGGGACCATATATTTT	CASSSTGTGTIYF	TRBV7-3	TRBJ1-3	TRBD1	.
TGTGCCAGCAGCCTAGACTCTCTTTCTTACAATGAGCAGTTCTTC	CASSLDSLSYNEQFF	TRBV27	TRBJ2-1	.	.
TGTGCCAGCAGCATGGGACAGACCTATGGCTACACCTTC	CASSMGQTYGYTF	TRBV7-8	TRBJ1-2	TRBD1	.
TGTGCCAGCAGCTACCTCCCTCCGGGACTAGCGGGAGTAGGCACAGATACGCAGTATTTT	CASSYLPPGLAGVGTDTQYF	TRBV27	TRBJ2-3	TRBD2	few
TGCGCCAGCAGGGGAGGGAGGGTGAACAATGAGCAGTTCTTC	CASRGGRVNNEQFF	TRBV5-1	TRBJ2-1	TRBD2	.
TGTGCCAGCAGCGAAACAGAGGGCCCCTTAACATCACAAGAGACCCAGTACTTC	CASSETEGPLTSQETQYF	TRBV6-1	TRBJ2-5	.	.
TGCGCCAGCAGCCAAGGACCCACTCAGGGTAGCAATCAGCCCCAGCATTTT	CASSQGPTQGSNQPQHF	TRBV4-1	TRBJ1-5	.	once
TGTGCCAGCAGCACCGGGGACACAGATACGCAGTATTTT	CASSTGDTDTQYF	TRBV11-3	TRBJ2-3	.	.
TGTGCCAGCAGTGAGCGGGACAGGGGGACCGGGGAGCTGTTTTTT	CASSERDRGTGELFF	TRBV6-1	TRBJ2-2	TRBD1	.
TGTGCCAGCAGCAAAAGCCGTTTTGTAAGGCCCCAGCATTTT	CASSKSRFVRPQHF	TRBV21-1	TRBJ1-5	.	.
TGTGCCTGGAGTAATGCGAATGAGCAGTTCTTC	CAWSNANEQFF	TRBV30	TRBJ2-1	.	few
TGTGCCAGCAGTTTACCCGGACTCAGCACAGATACGCAGTATTTT	CASSLPGLSTDTQYF	TRBV28	TRBJ2-3	.	.
TGTGCCAGTAGTACCACAGGGTACTACGAGCAGTACTTC	CASSTTGYYEQYF	TRBV19	TRBJ2-7	.	.
TGTGCCAGCAGCCACAGCCTGGTGGAGCTGTTTTTT	CASSHSLVELFF	TRBV11-3	TRBJ2-2	.	few
TGTGCCATCAGTGATGGAGCCTCTGGGGCCAACGTCCTGACTTTC	CAISDGASGANVLTF	TRBV10-3	TRBJ2-6	.	.